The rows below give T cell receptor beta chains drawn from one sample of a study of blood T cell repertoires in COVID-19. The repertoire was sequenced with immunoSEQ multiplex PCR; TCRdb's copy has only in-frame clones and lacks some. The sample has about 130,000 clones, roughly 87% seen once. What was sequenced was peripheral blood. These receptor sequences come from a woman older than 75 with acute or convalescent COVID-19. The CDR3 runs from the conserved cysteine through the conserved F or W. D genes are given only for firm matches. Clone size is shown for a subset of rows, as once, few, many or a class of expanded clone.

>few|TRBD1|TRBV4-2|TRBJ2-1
TGTGCCAGCAGCCAGGGGGCGGGACAGGGGGTTTATGAGCAGTTCTTC
CASSQGAGQGVYEQFF
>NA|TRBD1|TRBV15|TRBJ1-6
TGTGCCACCAGCAGGGGACAGGGGGCGCCTGATTCACCCCTCCACTTT
CATSRGQGAPDSPLHF
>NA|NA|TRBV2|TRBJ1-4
TGTGCCTATACCAGGGATGTGGGAGAAAAACTGTTTTTT
CAYTRDVGEKLFF
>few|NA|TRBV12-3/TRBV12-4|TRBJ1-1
TGTGCCAGCAGCCTAGGTCCAAACACTGAAGCTTTCTTT
CASSLGPNTEAFF
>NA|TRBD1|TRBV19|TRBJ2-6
TGTGCCAGTAGTTCCCTCGGGCTACAGGGGTCCTCTGGGGCCAACGTCCTGACTTTC
CASSSLGLQGSSGANVLTF
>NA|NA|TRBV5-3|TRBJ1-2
TGTGCCAGAAGCTGCGGGAGGGGAATCACTCCCCATAACTATGGCTACACCTTC
CARSCGRGITPHNYGYTF
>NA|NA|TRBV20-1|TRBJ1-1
TGCAGTGCTAGTAGGGGGGGGGCGCGTCCTGAAGCTTTCTTT
CSASRGGARPEAFF
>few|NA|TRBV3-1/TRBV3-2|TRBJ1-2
TGTGCCAGCAGCCTAAGGGGAGGAGCTAACTATGGCTACACCTTC
CASSLRGGANYGYTF
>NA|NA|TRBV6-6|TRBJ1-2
TGTGCCAGCAGTTCTAATCCTGACTTCTATGGCTACACCTTC
CASSSNPDFYGYTF
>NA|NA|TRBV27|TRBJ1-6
TGTGCCAGCAGTTTATCGCCCCGTCTCGGGGTTTCCTCCTATAATTCACCCCTCCACTTT
CASSLSPRLGVSSYNSPLHF
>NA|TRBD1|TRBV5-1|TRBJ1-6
TGCGCCAGCAGCCCATTAGGGACAGTGGGTTCACCCCTCCACTTT
CASSPLGTVGSPLHF
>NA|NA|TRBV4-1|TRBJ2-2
TGCGCCAGCAGCCCAACCAGGGAGAACACCGGGGAGCTGTTTTTT
CASSPTRENTGELFF
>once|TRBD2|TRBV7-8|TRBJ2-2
TGTGCCAGCAGCGCCTGGAGCGGGGGGTCCACCGGGGAGCTGTTTTTT
CASSAWSGGSTGELFF
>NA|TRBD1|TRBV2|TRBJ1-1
TGTGCCAGCAGGACAGGACAGGGGGGATGGAGAGCTTTCTTT
CASRTGQGGWRAFF
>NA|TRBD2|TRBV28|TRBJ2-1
TGTGCCAGCAGTCCCCCAACGGGGGGGGACAATGAGCAGTTCTTC
CASSPPTGGDNEQFF
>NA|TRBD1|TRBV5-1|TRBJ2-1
TGCGCCAGCAGCTTGGCTCAGGGGGCCTACAATGAGCAGTTCTTC
CASSLAQGAYNEQFF
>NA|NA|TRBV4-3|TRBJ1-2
TGCGCCAGCAGCCAAGTCCTTGGGGGGAGAGGTGGCTACACCTTC
CASSQVLGGRGGYTF
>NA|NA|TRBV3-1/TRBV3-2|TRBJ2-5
TGTGCCAGCAGCCCGTCCGGGACAAAAGAGACCCAGTACTTC
CASSPSGTKETQYF
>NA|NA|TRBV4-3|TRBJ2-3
TGCGCCAGCAGCCAAGACCTAGGGGCAGATACGCAGTATTTT
CASSQDLGADTQYF
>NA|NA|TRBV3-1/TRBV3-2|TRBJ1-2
TGTGCCAGCAGTCAGCAGGGTATATTATACGGCTACACCTTC
CASSQQGILYGYTF
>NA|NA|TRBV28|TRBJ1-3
TGTGCCAGCAGGCAGGGTACAGGAAACACCATATATTTT
CASRQGTGNTIYF
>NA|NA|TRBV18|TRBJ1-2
TGTGCCAGCTCACCAGGCAGGTTGGGGGCGACGGGCTATGGCTACACCTTC
CASSPGRLGATGYGYTF
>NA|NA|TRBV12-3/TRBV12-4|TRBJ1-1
TGTGCCAGCAGTTACAGGACGAACACTGAAGCTTTCTTT
CASSYRTNTEAFF
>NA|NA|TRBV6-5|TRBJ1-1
TGTGCCAGCACACCGACAGGCCTCCATGCTGAAGCTTTCTTT
CASTPTGLHAEAFF
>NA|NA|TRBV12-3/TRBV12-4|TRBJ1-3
TGTGCCAGCAGACAGGGTACTGGAAACACCATATATTTT
CASRQGTGNTIYF
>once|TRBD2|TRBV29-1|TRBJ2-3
TGCAGCGCCCCCCCAACTAGCGGGGGGGCGGCCACAGATACGCAGTATTTT
CSAPPTSGGAATDTQYF
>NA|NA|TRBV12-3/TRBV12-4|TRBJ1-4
TGTGCCAGCAGTTTAATAGAATCCGAAAAACTGTTTTTT
CASSLIESEKLFF
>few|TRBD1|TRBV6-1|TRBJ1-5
TGTGCCAGCAGTGAAGCCTCAGGGGGCACGGAGCATTTT
CASSEASGGTEHF
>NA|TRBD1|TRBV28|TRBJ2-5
TGTGCCAGCAGTTTACAGGGGGCAGGGCCAGAGACCCAGTACTTC
CASSLQGAGPETQYF
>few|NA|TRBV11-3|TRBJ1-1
TGTGCCAGCACCCCGGGGGGGACCAACACTGAAGCTTTCTTT
CASTPGGTNTEAFF
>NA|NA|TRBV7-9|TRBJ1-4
TGTGCCAGCAGCTTAGGATTTGCGAATGAAAAACTGTTTTTT
CASSLGFANEKLFF
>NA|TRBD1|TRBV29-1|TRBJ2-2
TGCAGCGGTGCTCAGGGGGCCAGCACCGGGGAGCTGTTTTTT
CSGAQGASTGELFF
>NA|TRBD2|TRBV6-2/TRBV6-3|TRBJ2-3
TGTGCCAGCAGTTACCTATTAGCGGGGGGAACAGATACGCAGTATTTT
CASSYLLAGGTDTQYF
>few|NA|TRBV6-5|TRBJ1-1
TGTGCCAGCAGTTACTCGATCCGGGAGGCTGAAGCTTTCTTT
CASSYSIREAEAFF
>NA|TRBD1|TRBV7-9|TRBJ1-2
TGTGCCGCGGGCCGGGACAGGGGAGTCCTTTATGGCTACACCTTC
CAAGRDRGVLYGYTF
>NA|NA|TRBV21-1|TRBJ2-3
TGTGCCAGCAGCAAAGATACGGGGAGGGGAGAGAATACGCAGTATTTT
CASSKDTGRGENTQYF
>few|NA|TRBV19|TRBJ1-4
TGTGCCAGTAGTATGGGCCCCATATCAACTAATGAAAAACTGTTTTTT
CASSMGPISTNEKLFF
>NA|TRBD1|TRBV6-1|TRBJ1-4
TGTGCCAGCAGTGATGGGACAGGGGGCAGGTCTAATGAAAAACTGTTTTTT
CASSDGTGGRSNEKLFF
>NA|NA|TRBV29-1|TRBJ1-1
TGCAGCGTTAATATTAACAGGGCAGCCCTAGGTAGTGAAGCTTTCTTT
CSVNINRAALGSEAFF
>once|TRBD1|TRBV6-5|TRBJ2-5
TGTGCCAGCAGTTCCCGGGACAGGGGCGCCCAAGAGACCCAGTACTTC
CASSSRDRGAQETQYF
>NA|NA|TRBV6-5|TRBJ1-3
TGTGCCAGCAGGGGGGGCTCTGGAAACACCATATATTTT
CASRGGSGNTIYF
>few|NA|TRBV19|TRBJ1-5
TGTGCCAGTAGTAGCGGATCGGGTCAGCCCCAGCATTTT
CASSSGSGQPQHF
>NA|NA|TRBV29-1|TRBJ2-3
TGCAGCGTTGAAGGTGGTAGCGGAGCAGATACGCAGTATTTT
CSVEGGSGADTQYF
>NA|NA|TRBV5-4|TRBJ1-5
TGTGCCAGCAGCTCAAATTCAGGACAGCCCCAGCATTTT
CASSSNSGQPQHF
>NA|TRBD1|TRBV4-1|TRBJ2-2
TGCGCCAGCAGCGAACACCCAGGGGGCTTCGGGGAGCTGTTTTTT
CASSEHPGGFGELFF
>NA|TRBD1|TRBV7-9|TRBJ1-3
TGTGCCAGCAACAACCGGGACAGGGCCTATGGAAACACCATATATTTT
CASNNRDRAYGNTIYF
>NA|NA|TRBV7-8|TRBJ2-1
TGTGCCAGCAGCTTAGAGTTGGGTGCGGAGTTCTTC
CASSLELGAEFF